This paragraph covers one T cell receptor (beta chain) sequence. The data were taken from a study of cytomegalovirus exposure and HLA in healthy donors. CDR1 and CDR2 from the germline V gene are SGHAT and FQDESV (reference sequence). CDR3 length: 17 amino acids. V trimming: 6 bases; J trimming: 9 bases; junction bases outside the gene matches: 15. Only in-frame clones appear in the TCRdb table, and some are missing; sequencing was by immunoSEQ multiplex PCR. The table records hundreds of thousands of clones, roughly 88% of them present only once. The sequencing input was PBMCs. This clonotype was sampled from a woman in her 30s in good health and CMV-seropositive. The rearrangement uses TRBV11-1 and TRBJ2-1, with 12 positions matching TRBD2. The CDR3 region is CASSSHALAGGPGEQFF. The CDR3 DNA reads as TGTGCCAGCAGTTCCCACGCTCTAGCGGGAGGGCCAGGTGAGCAGTTCTTC. The full variable domain, with the rest looked up from reference TRBV11-1 and TRBJ2-1, is EAEVAQSPRYKITEKSQAVAFWCDPISGHATLYWYRQILGQGPELLVQFQDESVVDDSQLPKDRFSAERLKGVDSTLKIQPAELGDSAMYLCASSSHALAGGPGEQFFGPGTRLTVL.